This T cell receptor beta chain emerged from a study of T cells in Graves' hyperthyroidism and ophthalmopathy. Background on the study: Specimen type is peripheral blood, collected at initial diagnosis prior to any treatment.

Whole-study results and caveats: Blood samples included most of the expanded thyroid clonotypes exceeding 0.001.

The CDR3 runs 14 residues. The V end was cut by 6 bases, the J end by 2 bases, with 16 bases between. CDR1 is DFQATT, CDR2 SNEGSKA, per germline (reference sequence). The source material, RNA transcripts, was used to amplify TCR beta CDR3 regions. HTBI primers were employed in a first-round RT-PCR of the TCR CDR3. TCRdb re-derived calls from the multiplex PCR reads in MiXCR, one entry per CDR3 protein. Of fewer than 500,000 distinct CDR3 sequences listed, about 13% are singletons. There are a few counts of this clonotype. Its antigen is not identified. This clonotype was sampled from a man younger than 40 with Graves' hyperthyroidism that later progressed to Graves' ophthalmopathy. Sequenced sample: blood. The rearrangement links TRBV20-1 to TRBJ2-5; D is ambiguous. The CDR3 sequence: CSANHWVDQETQYF. In DNA, the CDR3 is TGCAGTGCGAACCACTGGGTGGATCAAGAGACCCAGTACTTC.